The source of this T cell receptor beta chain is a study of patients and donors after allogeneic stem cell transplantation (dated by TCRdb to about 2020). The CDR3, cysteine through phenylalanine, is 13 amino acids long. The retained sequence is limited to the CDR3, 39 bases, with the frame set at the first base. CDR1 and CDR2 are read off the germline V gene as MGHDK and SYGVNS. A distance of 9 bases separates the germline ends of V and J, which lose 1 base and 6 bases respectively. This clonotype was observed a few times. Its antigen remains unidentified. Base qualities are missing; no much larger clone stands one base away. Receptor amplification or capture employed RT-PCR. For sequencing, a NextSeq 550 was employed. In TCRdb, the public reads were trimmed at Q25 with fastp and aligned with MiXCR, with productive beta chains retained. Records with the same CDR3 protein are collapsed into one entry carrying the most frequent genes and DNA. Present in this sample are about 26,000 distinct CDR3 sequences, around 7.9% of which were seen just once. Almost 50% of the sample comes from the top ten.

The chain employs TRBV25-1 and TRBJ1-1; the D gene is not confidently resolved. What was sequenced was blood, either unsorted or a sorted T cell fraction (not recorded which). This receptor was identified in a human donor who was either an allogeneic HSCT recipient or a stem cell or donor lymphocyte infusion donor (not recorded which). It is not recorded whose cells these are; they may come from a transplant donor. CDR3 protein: CASSESGIAEAFF. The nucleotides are TGTGCCAGCAGTGAATCCGGGATAGCTGAAGCTTTCTTT.